This T cell receptor beta chain derives from a study of cytomegalovirus exposure and HLA in healthy donors. Findings and caveats of the study: Being productive about 87% or about 30% of the time was typical of most TCR beta V segments in an earlier analysis. Several of the most significant clusters were apparently associated with common viral pathogens in a later analysis. A link between a missense DCLRE1C variant and TCR beta V- and J-gene trimming emerged from a later analysis.

The length of the CDR3 is 15 residues. The germline V gene encodes CDR1 SGHTA and CDR2 FQGNSA. With 5 bases clipped from V and 2 bases from J, the junction kept 4 bases outside the gene matches. PCR involved 60 Vbeta and 13 Jbeta primers. This table comes from immunoSEQ multiplex PCR, and its TCRdb copy is limited to in-frame clones, with some not included. The data hold fewer than 150,000 clones, with 77% observed a single time. This clone has just one count. The antigen remains unidentified. This clonotype was obtained from a human donor in good health. The sample taken for sequencing was PBMCs. The rearrangement joins TRBV7-2 to TRBJ2-3; 10 bases agree with TRBD2. The CDR3 region has the DNA TGTGCCAGCAGCCCACTAGCGGGATTCACAGATACGCAGTATTTT. This encodes CASSPLAGFTDTQYF.